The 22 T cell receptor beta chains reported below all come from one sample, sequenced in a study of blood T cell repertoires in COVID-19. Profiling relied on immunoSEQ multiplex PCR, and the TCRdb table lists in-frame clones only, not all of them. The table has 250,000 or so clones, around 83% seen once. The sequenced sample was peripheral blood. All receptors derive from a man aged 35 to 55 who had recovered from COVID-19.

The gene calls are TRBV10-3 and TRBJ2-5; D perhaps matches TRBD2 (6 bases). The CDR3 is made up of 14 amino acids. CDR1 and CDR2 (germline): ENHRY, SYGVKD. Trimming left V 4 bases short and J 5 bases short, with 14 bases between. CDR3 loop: CAISATPSEETQYF. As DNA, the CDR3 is TGTGCCATCAGTGCCACTCCTAGCGAGGAGACCCAGTACTTC.

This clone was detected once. This chain's CDR3 is CASSQPTRGRAADTQYF. Written as DNA, the CDR3 is TGTGCCAGCAGCCAACCCACCCGCGGGAGGGCCGCAGATACGCAGTATTTT. The J gene is TRBJ2-3, the V gene TRBV14, with TRBD2 matching 9 bases. The V gene end was trimmed by 2 bases and the J gene end by 4 bases; junction bases not matched to a gene: 10. Per the germline V gene, CDR1 is SGHDN and CDR2 is FVKESK. This CDR3 is 17 amino acids long.

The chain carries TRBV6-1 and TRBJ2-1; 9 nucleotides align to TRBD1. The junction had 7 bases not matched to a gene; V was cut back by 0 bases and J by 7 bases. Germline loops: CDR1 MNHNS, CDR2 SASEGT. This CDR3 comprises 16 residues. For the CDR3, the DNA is TGTGCCAGCAGTGAAGCTCCGGGGACAGGGTGGAATGAGCAGTTCTTC. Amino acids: CASSEAPGTGWNEQFF.

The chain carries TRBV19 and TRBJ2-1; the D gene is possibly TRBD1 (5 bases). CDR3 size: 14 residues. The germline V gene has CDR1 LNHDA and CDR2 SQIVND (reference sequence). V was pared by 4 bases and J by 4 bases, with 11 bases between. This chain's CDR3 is CASSKGIGYNEQFF. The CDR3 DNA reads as TGTGCCAGTAGTAAGGGGATAGGATACAATGAGCAGTTCTTC.

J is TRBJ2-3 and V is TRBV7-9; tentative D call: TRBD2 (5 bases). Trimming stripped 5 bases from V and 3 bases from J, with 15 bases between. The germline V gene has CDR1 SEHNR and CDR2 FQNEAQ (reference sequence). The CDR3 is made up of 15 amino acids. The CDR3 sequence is CASSALGSRTDTQYF. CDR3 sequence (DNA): TGTGCCAGCAGCGCACTAGGATCGAGAACAGATACGCAGTATTTT.

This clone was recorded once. In nucleotides, the CDR3 is TGTGCCAGCAGACCCCCTACTAGCGGTAACTCCTACGAGCAGTACTTC. It encodes CASRPPTSGNSYEQYF. This chain links TRBV7-2 with TRBJ2-7; 8 bases map to TRBD2. The CDR3 loop spans 16 amino acids. Germline V gene data show CDR1 as SGHTA and CDR2 as FQGNSA. V shed 6 bases and J 0 bases; nucleotides not matched to a gene: 10.

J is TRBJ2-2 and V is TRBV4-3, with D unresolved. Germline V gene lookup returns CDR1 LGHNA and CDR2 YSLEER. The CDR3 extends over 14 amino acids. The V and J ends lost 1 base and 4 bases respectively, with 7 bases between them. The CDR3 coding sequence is TGCGCCAGCAGCCAAGTCTATGGCACCGGGGAGCTGTTTTTT. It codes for CASSQVYGTGELFF.

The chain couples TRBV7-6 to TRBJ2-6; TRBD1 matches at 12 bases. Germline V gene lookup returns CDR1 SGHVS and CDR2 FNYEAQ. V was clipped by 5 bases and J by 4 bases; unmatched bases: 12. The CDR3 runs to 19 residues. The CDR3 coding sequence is TGTGCCAGCAGCCCATCTCCGGGACAGGGGGCGCGAGGGGCCAACGTCCTGACTTTC. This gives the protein CASSPSPGQGARGANVLTF.

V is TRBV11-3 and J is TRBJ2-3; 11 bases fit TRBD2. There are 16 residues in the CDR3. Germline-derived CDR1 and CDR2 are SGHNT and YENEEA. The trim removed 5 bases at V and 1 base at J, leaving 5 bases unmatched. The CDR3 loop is CASSVTSGGRTDTQYF. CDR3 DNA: TGTGCCAGCAGCGTCACTAGCGGGGGACGCACAGATACGCAGTATTTT.

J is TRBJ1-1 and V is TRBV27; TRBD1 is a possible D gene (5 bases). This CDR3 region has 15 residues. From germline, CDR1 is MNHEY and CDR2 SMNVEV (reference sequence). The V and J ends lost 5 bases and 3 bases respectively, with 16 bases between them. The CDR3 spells CASSPASPGDTEAFF. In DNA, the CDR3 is TGTGCCAGCAGTCCAGCTTCGCCGGGGGACACTGAAGCTTTCTTT.

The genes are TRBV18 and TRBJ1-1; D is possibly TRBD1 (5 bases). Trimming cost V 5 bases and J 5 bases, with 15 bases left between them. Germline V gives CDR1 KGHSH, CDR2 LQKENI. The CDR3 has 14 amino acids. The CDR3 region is CASSLGVTGTEAFF. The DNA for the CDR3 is TGTGCCAGCTCATTAGGGGTAACTGGAACTGAAGCTTTCTTT.

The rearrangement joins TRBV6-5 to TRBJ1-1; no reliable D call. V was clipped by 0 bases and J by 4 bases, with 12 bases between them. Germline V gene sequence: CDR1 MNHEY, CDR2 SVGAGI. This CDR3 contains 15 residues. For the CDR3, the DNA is TGTGCCAGCAGTTACTCCCGATTGGGCACCACTGAAGCTTTCTTT. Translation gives CASSYSRLGTTEAFF.

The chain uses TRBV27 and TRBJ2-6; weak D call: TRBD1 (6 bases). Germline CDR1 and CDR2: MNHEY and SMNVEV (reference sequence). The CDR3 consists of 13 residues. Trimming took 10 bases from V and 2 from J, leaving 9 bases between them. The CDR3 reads CATQGTGANVLTF. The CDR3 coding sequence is TGTGCCACTCAGGGGACTGGGGCCAACGTCCTGACTTTC.

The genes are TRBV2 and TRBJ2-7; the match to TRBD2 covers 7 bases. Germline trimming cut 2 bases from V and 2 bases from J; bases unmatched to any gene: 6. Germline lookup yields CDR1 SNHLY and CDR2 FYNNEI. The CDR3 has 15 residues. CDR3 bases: TGTGCCAGCAGTGAATCTAGCGGAATAACCTACGAGCAGTACTTC. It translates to CASSESSGITYEQYF.

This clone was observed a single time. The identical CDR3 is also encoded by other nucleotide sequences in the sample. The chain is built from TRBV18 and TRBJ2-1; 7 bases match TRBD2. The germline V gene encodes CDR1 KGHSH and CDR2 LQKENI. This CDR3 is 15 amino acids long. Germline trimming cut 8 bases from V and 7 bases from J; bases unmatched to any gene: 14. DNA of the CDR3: TGTGCCAGCCGTACCGGGGCGGGAGAGGTTAATGAGCAGTTCTTC. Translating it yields CASRTGAGEVNEQFF.

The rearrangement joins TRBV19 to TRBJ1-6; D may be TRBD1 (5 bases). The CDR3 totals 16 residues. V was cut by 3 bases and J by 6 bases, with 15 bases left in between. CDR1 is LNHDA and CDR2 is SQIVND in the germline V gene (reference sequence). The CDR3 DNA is TGTGCCAGTAGTATCCCGAGAAAGGGGATTAATTCACCCCTCCACTTT. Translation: CASSIPRKGINSPLHF.

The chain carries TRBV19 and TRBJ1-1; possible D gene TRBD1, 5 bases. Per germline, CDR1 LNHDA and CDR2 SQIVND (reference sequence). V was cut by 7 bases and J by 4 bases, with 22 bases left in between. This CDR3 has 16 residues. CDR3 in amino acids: CASTPRGNGISTEAFF. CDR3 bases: TGTGCCAGTACCCCCCGGGGGAATGGCATTAGCACTGAAGCTTTCTTT. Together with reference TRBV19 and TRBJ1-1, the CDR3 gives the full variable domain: DGGITQSPKYLFRKEGQNVTLSCEQNLNHDAMYWYRQDPGQGLRLIYYSQIVNDFQKGDIAEGYSVSREKKESFPLTVTSAQKNPTAFYLCASTPRGNGISTEAFFGQGTRLTVV.

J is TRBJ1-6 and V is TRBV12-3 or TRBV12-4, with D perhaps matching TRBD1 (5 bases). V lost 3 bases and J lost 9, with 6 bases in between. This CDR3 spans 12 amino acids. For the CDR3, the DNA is TGTGCCAGCAGTTTGGGGCCTTCACCCCTCCACTTT. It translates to CASSLGPSPLHF.

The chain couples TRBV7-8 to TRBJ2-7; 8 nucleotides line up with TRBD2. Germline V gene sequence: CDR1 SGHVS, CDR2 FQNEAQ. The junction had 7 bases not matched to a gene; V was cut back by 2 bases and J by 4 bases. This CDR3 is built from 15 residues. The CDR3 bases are TGTGCCAGCAGCTTATCAAGGTCTAGCGGGTACGAGCAGTACTTC. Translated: CASSLSRSSGYEQYF.

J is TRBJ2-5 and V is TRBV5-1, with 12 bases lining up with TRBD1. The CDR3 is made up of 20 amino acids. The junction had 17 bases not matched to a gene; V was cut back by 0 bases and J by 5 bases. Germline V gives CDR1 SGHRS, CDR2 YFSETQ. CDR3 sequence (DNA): TGCGCCAGCAGCTTGGCCGCGTCGGTGGCGGGACAGGGGGCTGGTGAGACCCAGTACTTC. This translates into CASSLAASVAGQGAGETQYF. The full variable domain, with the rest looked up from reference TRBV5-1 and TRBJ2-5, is KAGVTQTPRYLIKTRGQQVTLSCSPISGHRSVSWYQQTPGQGLQFLFEYFSETQRNKGNFPGRFSGRQFSNSRSEMNVSTLELGDSALYLCASSLAASVAGQGAGETQYFGPGTRLLVL.

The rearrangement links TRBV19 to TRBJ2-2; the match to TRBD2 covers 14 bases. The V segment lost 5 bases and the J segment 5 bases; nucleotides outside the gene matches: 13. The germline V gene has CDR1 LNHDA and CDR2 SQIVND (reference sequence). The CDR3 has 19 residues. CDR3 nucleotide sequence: TGTGCCAGTAGTCTTAGGGGACGGACTAGCGGGAGGCGGACCGGGGAGCTGTTTTTT. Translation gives CASSLRGRTSGRRTGELFF.

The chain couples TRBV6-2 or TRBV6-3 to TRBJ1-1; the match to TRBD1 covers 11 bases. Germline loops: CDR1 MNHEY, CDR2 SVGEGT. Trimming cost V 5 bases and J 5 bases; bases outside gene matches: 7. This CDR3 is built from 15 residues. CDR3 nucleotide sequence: TGTGCCAGCAGTCATGGACAGGGGGCACAGACTGAAGCTTTCTTT. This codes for CASSHGQGAQTEAFF.